Detailed here is one TCR beta chain. The data originate from a study of blood T cell dynamics during melanoma immunotherapy. Background on the study: Patients with metastatic melanoma got pembrolizumab or nivolumab-ipilimumab as first-line care.

Repertoires were generated with immunoSEQ multiplex PCR, while TCRdb's copy carries only in-frame clones and drops some. The repertoire holds some 20,000 clones, with about 85% as singletons. Documented time point: week 3, after first cycle of checkpoint inhibitor. Disease control meant complete response, partial response or stable disease at 12 weeks. Patients had no prior systemic cancer treatment, immunosuppressants or other active cancers. Sequenced here: blood, sampled from a patient treated with checkpoint blockade. The clonotype was recovered from a human donor with melanoma.

The CDR3 here is CASTSSGLANEKLFF. CDR3 DNA: TGTGCCAGTACCTCCTCCGGGCTCGCTAATGAAAAACTGTTTTTT. This rearrangement joins TRBV19 to TRBJ1-4; D is unclear. V lost 7 bases and J 3 bases, leaving 15 bases between the germline ends. There are 15 residues in the CDR3. CDR1 and CDR2 from the germline V gene are LNHDA and SQIVND (reference sequence).